One sample yielded the 7 T cell receptor beta chains listed below, sequenced in a study of cytomegalovirus exposure and HLA in healthy donors. This PCR relied on a set of 60 Vbeta primers and 13 Jbeta primers. Assay used: immunoSEQ multiplex PCR; TCRdb lists only in-frame clones, some missing. The table lists around 200,000 clones, approximately 83% of them singletons. Sequences were obtained from PBMCs. The receptors were gathered from a girl between 5 and 17 years old in good health and CMV-seronegative.

V is TRBV12-2 and J is TRBJ1-1; the DNA was not used to check the table's D call, TRBD1. TRBV12-2 is termed a pseudogene. The CDR3 has 16 residues. CDR3 DNA sequence: TGTGCAAGTCGCCTTATGACCCGGCAGGATAACACTGAAGCTTTCTTT. Encoded protein: CASRLMTRQDNTEAFF.

The rearrangement joins TRBV28 to TRBJ2-7; 10 bases align to TRBD1. The V segment lost 6 bases and the J segment 6 bases; nucleotides outside the gene matches: 8. The germline gives CDR1 MDHEN, CDR2 SYDVKM. The CDR3 contains 14 residues. The DNA for the CDR3 is TGTGCCAGCAGGACGGGACAGGGGTTCGGCGAGCAGTACTTC. Translating it yields CASRTGQGFGEQYF.

The rearrangement links TRBV7-8 to TRBJ1-2; unclear D gene. Germline CDR1 SGHVS, CDR2 FQNEAQ. This CDR3 is 14 amino acids long. The V end lost 3 bases, the J end lost 8 bases, and 16 bases lay between the germline ends. The CDR3 loop reads CASSLEGQARGYTF. The CDR3 bases are TGTGCCAGCAGCTTGGAGGGCCAGGCGAGGGGCTACACCTTC.

The gene calls are TRBV6-1 and TRBJ2-5, with TRBD2 identical over 11 bases. The better agreement between TRBJ2-7 and the DNA end casts doubt on the J call. Germline V CDR1 and CDR2: MNHNS, SASEGT. The CDR3 spans 15 residues. CDR3 loop: CASKLAGARGYEQYF. In DNA form, the CDR3 reads TGTGCCAGCAAACTAGCGGGAGCTCGCGGCTACGAGCAGTACTTC.

The chain is built from TRBV7-2 and TRBJ1-5; tentative D call: TRBD1 (6 bases). Trimming left V 1 base short and J 3 bases short, with 10 bases between. This CDR3 comprises 15 residues. Germline lookup yields CDR1 SGHTA and CDR2 FQGNSA. The CDR3 reads CASSLEQGFNQPQHF. CDR3 DNA: TGTGCCAGCAGCTTAGAGCAGGGGTTCAATCAGCCCCAGCATTTT.

This clone was recorded only once. This chain's CDR3 is CASSLSILAGGLGEQFF. The DNA for the CDR3 is TGTGCCAGCAGTTTATCGATCCTAGCGGGGGGCCTAGGGGAGCAGTTCTTC. V usage is TRBV27 and J usage is TRBJ2-1, with 11 bases aligning to TRBD2. V shed 0 bases and J 10 bases; nucleotides not matched to a gene: 11. Per the germline V gene, CDR1 is MNHEY and CDR2 is SMNVEV (reference sequence). There are 17 residues in the CDR3.

This clone was seen just once. The chain uses TRBV2 and TRBJ2-5; D may be TRBD2 (5 bases). The ends were cut back, 3 bases at V and 5 bases at J, with 16 bases in the middle. The germline CDR1 and CDR2 sequences are SNHLY and FYNNEI. This CDR3 region has 15 residues. CDR3 sequence reads: CASSDDRLATETQYF. The CDR3 bases are TGTGCCAGCAGTGATGACCGCCTAGCTACCGAGACCCAGTACTTC. Filled out from reference TRBV2 and TRBJ2-5, the complete variable domain reads EPEVTQTPSHQVTQMGQEVILRCVPISNHLYFYWYRQILGQKVEFLVSFYNNEISEKSEIFDDQFSVERPDGSNFTLKIRSTKLEDSAMYFCASSDDRLATETQYFGPGTRLLVL.